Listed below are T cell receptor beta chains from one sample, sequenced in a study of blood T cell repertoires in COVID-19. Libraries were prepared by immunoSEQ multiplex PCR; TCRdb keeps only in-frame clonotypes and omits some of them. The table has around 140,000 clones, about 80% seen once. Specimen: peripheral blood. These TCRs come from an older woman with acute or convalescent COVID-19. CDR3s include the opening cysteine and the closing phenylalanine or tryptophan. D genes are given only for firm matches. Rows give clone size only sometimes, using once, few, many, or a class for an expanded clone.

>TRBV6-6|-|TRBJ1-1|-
TGTGCCAGCAGTCCTTCTGAGCCTGAAGCTTTCTTT
CASSPSEPEAFF
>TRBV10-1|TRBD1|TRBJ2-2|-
TGCGCCAGCAGTGAGTCGGGGGTGAGGGGGCGCGCCGGGGAGCTGTTTTTT
CASSESGVRGRAGELFF
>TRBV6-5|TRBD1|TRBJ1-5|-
TGTGCCAGCAGGGACAGGGGAGGTAATCAGCCCCAGCATTTT
CASRDRGGNQPQHF
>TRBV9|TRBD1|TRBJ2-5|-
TGTGCCAGCAGCGTAGGAGGGGCAGACAGGGCCCAGTACTTC
CASSVGGADRAQYF
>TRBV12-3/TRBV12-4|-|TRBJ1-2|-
TGTGCCAGCAGGTGGACAGAACTTAGTGGCTACACCTTC
CASRWTELSGYTF
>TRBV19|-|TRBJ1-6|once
TGTGCCAGTAGTGTTTATGGAGACTATAATTCACCCCTCCACTTT
CASSVYGDYNSPLHF
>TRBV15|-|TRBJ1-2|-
TGTGCCACCAGCAGCATAAGGGGCCCGGGGGATGGCTACACCTTC
CATSSIRGPGDGYTF
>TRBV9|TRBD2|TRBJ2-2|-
TGTGCCAGCAGCTTCGGGACTAGCGGTTTGAACACCGGGGAGCTGTTTTTT
CASSFGTSGLNTGELFF
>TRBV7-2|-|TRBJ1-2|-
TGTGCCAGCAGCCCAACGGGGGGAGTCGTCTATGGCTACACCTTC
CASSPTGGVVYGYTF
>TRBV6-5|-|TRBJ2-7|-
TGTGCCAGCAGTTACCTGAAGGGAGGCGGCGAGCAGTACTTC
CASSYLKGGGEQYF
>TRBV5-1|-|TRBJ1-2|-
TGCGCCAGCAGCTTGGAGGGGTTTAACTATGGCTACACCTTC
CASSLEGFNYGYTF
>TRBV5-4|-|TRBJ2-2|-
TGTGCCAGCAGCCCAACCCTAGGGCTAGCAGCCGGGGAGCTGTTTTTT
CASSPTLGLAAGELFF
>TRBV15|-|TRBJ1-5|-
TGTGCCACCAGCAGAGATACCGGTCAGCCCCAGCATTTT
CATSRDTGQPQHF
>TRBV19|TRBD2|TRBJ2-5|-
TGTGCCAGTAGTACCGGTAGCGGGAGGCTCCAAGAGACCCAGTACTTC
CASSTGSGRLQETQYF
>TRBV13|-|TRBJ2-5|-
TGTGCCAGCGCATTCCTACCGGGAGAAGAGACCCAGTACTTC
CASAFLPGEETQYF
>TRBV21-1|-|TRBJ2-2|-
TGTGCCAGCAGCAAAGCGCGCGTGTATCTTAGCACCGGGGAGCTGTTTTTT
CASSKARVYLSTGELFF
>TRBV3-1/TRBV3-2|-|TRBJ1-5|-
TGTGCCAGCAGCCTCCAGGGGAATCAGCCCCAGCATTTT
CASSLQGNQPQHF
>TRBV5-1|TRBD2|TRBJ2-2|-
TGCGCCAGCAGCCTCTTAGCGGGAGGTTACACCGGGGAGCTGTTTTTT
CASSLLAGGYTGELFF
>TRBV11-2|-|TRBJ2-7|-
TGTGCCAGCAGCTTAGGGCGAGCGGGCTCCTACGAGCAGTACTTC
CASSLGRAGSYEQYF
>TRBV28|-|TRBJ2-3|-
TGTGCCAGCAGTCCCCGAGCGGTACCCACAGATACGCAGTATTTT
CASSPRAVPTDTQYF
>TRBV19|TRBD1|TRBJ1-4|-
TGTGCCAGTCCAATGCCCCTACCGGGACAGGGGGGTGCAACTAATGAAAAACTGTTTTTT
CASPMPLPGQGGATNEKLFF
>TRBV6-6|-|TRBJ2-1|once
TGTGCCAGCAGTTACCCCGGGGACTACAATGAGCAGTTCTTC
CASSYPGDYNEQFF
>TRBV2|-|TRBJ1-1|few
TGTGCCAGCAGAGGAGGGAGGTCTTTCTTT
CASRGGRSFF
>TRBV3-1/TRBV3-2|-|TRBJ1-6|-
TGTGCCAGCAGTCCGGACAGAAATTCACCCCTCCACTTT
CASSPDRNSPLHF
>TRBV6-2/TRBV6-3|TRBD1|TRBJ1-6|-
TGTGCCAGCAGTTCTCACAGGGGGCGGGATTCACCCCTCCACTTT
CASSSHRGRDSPLHF
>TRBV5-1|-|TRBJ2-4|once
TGCGCCAGCAGCTTGGACCCCGGGAACATTCAGTACTTC
CASSLDPGNIQYF
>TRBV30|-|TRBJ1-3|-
TGTGCCTGGAGCTTTGGAAACACCATATATTTT
CAWSFGNTIYF
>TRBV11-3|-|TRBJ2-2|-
TGTGCCAGCAGCTTAGTTCCTGTTTTGGCCACCGGGGAGCTGTTTTTT
CASSLVPVLATGELFF
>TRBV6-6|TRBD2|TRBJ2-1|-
TGTGCCAGCAGTTCTCCCGGGGGGAGCTCCTACAATGAGCAGTTCTTC
CASSSPGGSSYNEQFF
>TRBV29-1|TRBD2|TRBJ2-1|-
TGCAGCGTTGTGGGTAGCGGGAGTGGAAATGAGCAGTTCTTC
CSVVGSGSGNEQFF
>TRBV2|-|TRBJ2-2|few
TGTGCCAGTCTGGCAGGATTGAACACCGGGGAGCTGTTTTTT
CASLAGLNTGELFF
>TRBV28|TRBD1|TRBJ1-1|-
TGTGCCAGCAGGGAATACAGGGGGCGGAATGAAGCTTTCTTT
CASREYRGRNEAFF
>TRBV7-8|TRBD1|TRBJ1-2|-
TGTGCCAGCAGCTACTTACGGGACAGGGTAGTTGGTGGCTACACCTTC
CASSYLRDRVVGGYTF
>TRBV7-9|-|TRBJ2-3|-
TGTGCCAGCAGCCCCCCCCGGACTTACAAAAACACAGATACGCAGTATTTT
CASSPPRTYKNTDTQYF
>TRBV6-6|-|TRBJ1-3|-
TGTGCCAGCAGTTACTTAGGGGAGGGCTCTGGAAACACCATATATTTT
CASSYLGEGSGNTIYF
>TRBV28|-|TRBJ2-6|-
TGTGCCAGCAGTTCAGGACAGGGGGCCAACGTCCTGACTTTC
CASSSGQGANVLTF
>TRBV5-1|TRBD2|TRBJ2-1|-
TGCGCCAGCAGCTTGGTGGTCGGGAGGGATGGGGGTGAGCAGTTCTTC
CASSLVVGRDGGEQFF
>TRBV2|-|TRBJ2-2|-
TGTGCCAGCAGCGAGACTAGATACGTAAGCACCGGGGAGCTGTTTTTT
CASSETRYVSTGELFF
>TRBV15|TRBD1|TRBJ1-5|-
TGTGCCACCAGCAGAGGACTGGGACAGATAAACAATCAGCCCCAGCATTTT
CATSRGLGQINNQPQHF
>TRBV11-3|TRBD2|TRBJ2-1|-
TGTGCCAGCAGCTTAGCTGGCGGGAGGGCCATAGTTTCCGATGAGCAGTTCTTC
CASSLAGGRAIVSDEQFF
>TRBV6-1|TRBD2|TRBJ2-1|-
TGTGCCAGCAGTGAAGCACTAGCGGGGTACAATGAGCAGTTCTTC
CASSEALAGYNEQFF
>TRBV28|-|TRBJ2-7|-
TGTGCCAGCACTGGACTTACCTACGAGCAGTACTTC
CASTGLTYEQYF
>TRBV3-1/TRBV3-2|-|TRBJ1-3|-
TGTGCCAGCAGCCCCTCACAAGTGGGAAACACCATATATTTT
CASSPSQVGNTIYF
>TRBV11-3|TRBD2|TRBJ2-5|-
TGTGCCAGCAGCCGCGGGACTAGCGGGGAGACCCAGTACTTC
CASSRGTSGETQYF
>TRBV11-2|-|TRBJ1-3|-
TGTGCCAGCAGCTTAGGACGAGGGTTTGGAAACACCATATATTTT
CASSLGRGFGNTIYF
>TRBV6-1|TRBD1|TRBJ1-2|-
TGTGCCAGCAGTGAGGGGACAGGGACCCACTATGGCTACACCTTC
CASSEGTGTHYGYTF
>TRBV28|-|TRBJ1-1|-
TGTGCCAGCAGTTTCGAACCCAGGAGGACTGAAGCTTTCTTT
CASSFEPRRTEAFF
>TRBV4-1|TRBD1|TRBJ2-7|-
TGCGCCAGCAGCCAAAAGCTGGACAGGGGGCCCGACGAGCAGTACTTC
CASSQKLDRGPDEQYF
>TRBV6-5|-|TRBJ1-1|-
TGTGCCAGCGTCGCGTCTCTTCAGGGGCTGCTAGCTTTCTTT
CASVASLQGLLAFF
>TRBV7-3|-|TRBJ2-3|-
TGTGCCAGCAGCTCGCGGAACATGGATACGCAGTATTTT
CASSSRNMDTQYF
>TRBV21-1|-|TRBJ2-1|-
TGTGCCAGCAGCAAAGCCTGCGGGAGGTTGACCTACAATGAGCAGTTCTTC
CASSKACGRLTYNEQFF
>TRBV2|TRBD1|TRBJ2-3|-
TGTGCCACTGACCCGGGACAGAGCGGCACAGATACGCAGTATTTT
CATDPGQSGTDTQYF
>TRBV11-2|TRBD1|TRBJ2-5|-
TGTGCCAGCAGCTTAGAAGGGACAGGGAACGGAGAGACCCAGTACTTC
CASSLEGTGNGETQYF
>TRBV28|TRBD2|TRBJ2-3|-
TGTGCCAGCAGTTTATGGGTAGCGGGAGGTGAGGGTACGCAGTATTTT
CASSLWVAGGEGTQYF
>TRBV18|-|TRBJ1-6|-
TGTGCCAGCTCACCACCCGGAGGGGATAGGCCCCTCCACTTT
CASSPPGGDRPLHF